This T cell receptor beta chain emerged from a study of CD8 T cells in Susac syndrome. V lost 4 bases to trimming and J lost 7 bases, with 12 bases between them. The CDR3 contains 13 residues. Germline lookup yields CDR1 SGHRS and CDR2 YFSETQ. Random-hexamer reverse transcription was applied to roughly 0.5 to 1 ug RNA. Multiplex immunoSEQ PCR targeted 54 Vbeta and 13 Jbeta TCR beta segments. TCRdb used MiXCR to reprocess the immunoSEQ multiplex PCR reads, holding one entry per CDR3 protein. The sample lists around 150,000 distinct CDR3 sequences, approximately 94% occurring once. The rearrangement links TRBV5-1 to TRBJ2-1; D uncertain. The sequencing input was CD4+ T cells from PBMCs. The clonotype originates from a human donor with Susac syndrome. CDR3 DNA sequence: TGCGCCAGCAGCACCGGTCGCTGGAATGAGCAGTTCTTC. It yields the protein CASSTGRWNEQFF.